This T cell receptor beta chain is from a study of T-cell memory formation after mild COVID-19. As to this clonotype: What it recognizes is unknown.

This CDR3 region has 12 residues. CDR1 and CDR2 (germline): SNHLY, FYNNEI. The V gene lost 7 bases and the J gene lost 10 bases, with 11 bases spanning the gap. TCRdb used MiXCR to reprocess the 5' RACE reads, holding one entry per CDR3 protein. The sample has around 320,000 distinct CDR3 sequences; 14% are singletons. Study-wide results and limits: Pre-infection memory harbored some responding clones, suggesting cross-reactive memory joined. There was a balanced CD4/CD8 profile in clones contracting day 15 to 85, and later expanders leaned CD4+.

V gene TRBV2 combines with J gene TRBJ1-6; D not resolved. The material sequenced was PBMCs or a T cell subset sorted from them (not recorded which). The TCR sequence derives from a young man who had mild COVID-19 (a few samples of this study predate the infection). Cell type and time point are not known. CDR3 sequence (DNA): TGTGCCAGCACCCAGTATAGGTCACCCCTCCACTTT. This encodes CASTQYRSPLHF.